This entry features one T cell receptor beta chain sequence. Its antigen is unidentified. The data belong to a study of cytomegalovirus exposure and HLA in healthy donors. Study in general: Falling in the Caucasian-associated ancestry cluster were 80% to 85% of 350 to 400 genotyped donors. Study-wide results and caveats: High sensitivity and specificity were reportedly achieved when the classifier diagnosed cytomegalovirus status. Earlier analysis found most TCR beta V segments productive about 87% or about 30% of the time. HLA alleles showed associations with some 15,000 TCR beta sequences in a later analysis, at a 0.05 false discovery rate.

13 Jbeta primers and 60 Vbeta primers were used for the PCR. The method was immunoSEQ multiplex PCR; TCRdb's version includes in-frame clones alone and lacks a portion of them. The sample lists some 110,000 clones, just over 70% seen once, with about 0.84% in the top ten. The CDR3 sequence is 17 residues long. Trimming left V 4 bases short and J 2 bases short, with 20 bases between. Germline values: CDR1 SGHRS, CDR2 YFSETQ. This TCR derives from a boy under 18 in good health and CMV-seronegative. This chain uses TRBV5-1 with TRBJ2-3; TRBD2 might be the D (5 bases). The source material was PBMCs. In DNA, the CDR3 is TGCGCCAGCAGCCTGGCCGCTGCCGGACTCTACACAGATACGCAGTATTTT. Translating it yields CASSLAAAGLYTDTQYF.